The rows below give T cell receptor beta chains drawn from one sample of a study of siplizumab effects on memory and regulatory T cells. Generated by immunoSEQ multiplex PCR, the TCRdb table keeps only in-frame clones and is missing some. The table includes 100,000 or so clones, about 93% detected once. Sequencing was performed on CD4+ T cells sorted from blood. Source of these receptors: a human donor in good health. The CDR3 runs from the conserved cysteine through the conserved F or W. D genes are given only for firm matches. For some rows the clone size is stated as once, few or many, or as a class when expanded; others skip it.

abundance: NA
j_gene: TRBJ2-3
d_gene: TRBD2
v_gene: TRBV30
CDR3aa: CAWGRLAGRTDTQYF
CDR3nt: TGTGCCTGGGGAAGACTAGCGGGAAGGACAGATACGCAGTATTTT

abundance: NA
j_gene: TRBJ2-7
d_gene: NA
v_gene: TRBV6-1
CDR3aa: CASSVSYYEQYF
CDR3nt: TGTGCCAGCAGTGTGTCCTACTACGAGCAGTACTTC

abundance: NA
j_gene: TRBJ1-6
d_gene: NA
v_gene: TRBV30
CDR3aa: CAWSPISGRRRNSPLHF
CDR3nt: TGTGCCTGGAGCCCTATTTCAGGGCGGCGTCGTAATTCACCCCTCCACTTT

abundance: NA
j_gene: TRBJ1-1
d_gene: NA
v_gene: TRBV11-1
CDR3aa: CASSSRDKFNTEAFF
CDR3nt: TGTGCCAGCAGCTCACGGGACAAATTTAACACTGAAGCTTTCTTT

abundance: NA
j_gene: TRBJ1-2
d_gene: NA
v_gene: TRBV18
CDR3aa: CASSPDGADTYWGYTF
CDR3nt: TGTGCCAGCTCACCTGACGGAGCGGACACTTACTGGGGCTACACCTTC

abundance: NA
j_gene: TRBJ2-1
d_gene: NA
v_gene: TRBV6-1
CDR3aa: CASSDPVEQFF
CDR3nt: TGTGCCAGCAGTGATCCGGTTGAGCAGTTCTTC

abundance: NA
j_gene: TRBJ2-4
d_gene: NA
v_gene: TRBV14
CDR3aa: CASSRSGAKNIQYF
CDR3nt: TGTGCCAGCAGCCGTTCGGGAGCCAAAAACATTCAGTACTTC

abundance: NA
j_gene: TRBJ1-2
d_gene: NA
v_gene: TRBV30
CDR3aa: CAWSVVSQVGYTF
CDR3nt: TGTGCCTGGAGTGTAGTATCCCAAGTCGGCTACACCTTC

abundance: NA
j_gene: TRBJ1-3
d_gene: TRBD1
v_gene: TRBV19
CDR3aa: CASRPGQLSGNTIYF
CDR3nt: TGTGCCAGTAGACCGGGACAGCTCTCTGGAAACACCATATATTTT

abundance: NA
j_gene: TRBJ2-7
d_gene: TRBD1
v_gene: TRBV30
CDR3aa: CAWTGGELKQYF
CDR3nt: TGTGCCTGGACAGGGGGCGAATTGAAACAGTACTTC

abundance: NA
j_gene: TRBJ2-1
d_gene: NA
v_gene: TRBV14
CDR3aa: CASSPRGRGEQFF
CDR3nt: TGTGCCAGCAGCCCCAGGGGAAGGGGTGAGCAGTTCTTC

abundance: NA
j_gene: TRBJ1-2
d_gene: NA
v_gene: TRBV6-5
CDR3aa: CASSYQGIYGYTF
CDR3nt: TGTGCCAGCAGTTACCAGGGGATCTATGGCTACACCTTC

abundance: NA
j_gene: TRBJ2-7
d_gene: NA
v_gene: TRBV5-4
CDR3aa: CASSLDPPRLLYEQYF
CDR3nt: TGTGCCAGCAGCTTGGATCCCCCCCGTCTTCTCTACGAGCAGTACTTC

abundance: once
j_gene: TRBJ2-1
d_gene: TRBD2
v_gene: TRBV5-4
CDR3aa: CASSPVPRTSGGYNEQFF
CDR3nt: TGTGCCAGCAGCCCTGTCCCGCGAACTAGCGGGGGCTACAATGAGCAGTTCTTC

abundance: NA
j_gene: TRBJ1-2
d_gene: NA
v_gene: TRBV10-3
CDR3aa: CAISLDGVYGYTF
CDR3nt: TGTGCCATCAGCCTCGACGGCGTATATGGCTACACCTTC

abundance: NA
j_gene: TRBJ1-1
d_gene: NA
v_gene: TRBV6-1
CDR3aa: CASRTGRGANTEAFF
CDR3nt: TGTGCCAGCAGGACCGGACGGGGGGCGAACACTGAAGCTTTCTTT

abundance: NA
j_gene: TRBJ2-5
d_gene: TRBD2
v_gene: TRBV2
CDR3aa: CASRITLTSGSVTQYF
CDR3nt: TGTGCCAGCAGGATCACTTTGACTAGCGGGAGTGTGACCCAGTACTTC

abundance: NA
j_gene: TRBJ2-7
d_gene: NA
v_gene: TRBV6-5
CDR3aa: CASSHKPSAVYEQYF
CDR3nt: TGTGCCAGCAGCCACAAACCCAGCGCGGTCTACGAGCAGTACTTC

abundance: NA
j_gene: TRBJ2-7
d_gene: TRBD1
v_gene: TRBV28
CDR3aa: CASSITPGQGHYEQYF
CDR3nt: TGTGCCAGCAGCATCACTCCGGGACAGGGGCACTACGAGCAGTACTTC

abundance: once
j_gene: TRBJ2-1
d_gene: TRBD2
v_gene: TRBV5-4
CDR3aa: CASSLDTLAGVNEQFF
CDR3nt: TGTGCCAGCAGCTTGGACACCCTAGCGGGAGTTAATGAGCAGTTCTTC

abundance: NA
j_gene: TRBJ2-3
d_gene: TRBD1
v_gene: TRBV19
CDR3aa: CASSVPTGGLLDTQYF
CDR3nt: TGTGCCAGTAGTGTTCCGACAGGGGGGCTTCTGGATACGCAGTATTTT

abundance: NA
j_gene: TRBJ2-1
d_gene: TRBD2
v_gene: TRBV4-1
CDR3aa: CASSPPGGPRYEQFF
CDR3nt: TGCGCCAGCAGCCCCCCGGGAGGGCCAAGGTATGAGCAGTTCTTC

abundance: NA
j_gene: TRBJ2-1
d_gene: TRBD1
v_gene: TRBV27
CDR3aa: CASSPRQGGEQFF
CDR3nt: TGTGCCAGCAGTCCACGACAGGGGGGTGAGCAGTTCTTC

abundance: NA
j_gene: TRBJ1-2
d_gene: TRBD1
v_gene: TRBV4-1
CDR3aa: CASSRQSGTGAIYGYTF
CDR3nt: TGCGCCAGCAGCCGCCAATCAGGGACAGGGGCCATCTATGGCTACACCTTC

abundance: NA
j_gene: TRBJ2-7
d_gene: NA
v_gene: TRBV19
CDR3aa: CASRYTGFGEQYF
CDR3nt: TGTGCCAGTAGGTACACAGGGTTCGGCGAGCAGTACTTC

abundance: NA
j_gene: TRBJ2-7
d_gene: NA
v_gene: TRBV5-1
CDR3aa: CASSLLGISYEQYF
CDR3nt: TGCGCCAGCAGCTTGCTTGGGATCTCCTACGAGCAGTACTTC

abundance: NA
j_gene: TRBJ2-4
d_gene: NA
v_gene: TRBV30
CDR3aa: CAWGYPFVLAKNIQYF
CDR3nt: TGTGCCTGGGGCTACCCTTTTGTCCTAGCCAAAAACATTCAGTACTTC

abundance: NA
j_gene: TRBJ1-1
d_gene: NA
v_gene: TRBV11-2
CDR3aa: CASSSSRNTEAFF
CDR3nt: TGTGCCAGCAGCTCCTCACGGAACACTGAAGCTTTCTTT

abundance: NA
j_gene: TRBJ1-1
d_gene: TRBD1
v_gene: TRBV7-7
CDR3aa: CASSLARQGALTEAFF
CDR3nt: TGTGCTAGCAGCTTAGCCCGACAGGGGGCGCTTACTGAAGCTTTCTTT

abundance: NA
j_gene: TRBJ2-3
d_gene: TRBD1
v_gene: TRBV18
CDR3aa: CASSPRTGVGDTQYF
CDR3nt: TGTGCCAGCTCCCCAAGGACAGGTGTCGGAGATACGCAGTATTTT

abundance: NA
j_gene: TRBJ1-2
d_gene: NA
v_gene: TRBV2
CDR3aa: CASSDLLLVTRNYGYTF
CDR3nt: TGTGCCAGCAGTGACTTACTTCTGGTTACCCGCAACTATGGCTACACCTTC

abundance: once
j_gene: TRBJ2-2
d_gene: NA
v_gene: TRBV30
CDR3aa: CAWRGGELFF
CDR3nt: TGTGCCTGGAGAGGCGGGGAGCTGTTTTTT

abundance: NA
j_gene: TRBJ1-1
d_gene: TRBD1
v_gene: TRBV10-3
CDR3aa: CAIRNRGGTEAFF
CDR3nt: TGTGCCATCAGGAACAGGGGGGGAACTGAAGCTTTCTTT

abundance: NA
j_gene: TRBJ2-5
d_gene: TRBD1
v_gene: TRBV6-5
CDR3aa: CASSYSKRGQGETQYF
CDR3nt: TGTGCCAGCAGTTACTCGAAACGAGGACAGGGTGAGACCCAGTACTTC

abundance: NA
j_gene: TRBJ2-7
d_gene: TRBD1
v_gene: TRBV29-1
CDR3aa: CSVYPGGQGADEQYF
CDR3nt: TGCAGCGTCTACCCTGGGGGACAGGGGGCCGACGAGCAGTACTTC

abundance: NA
j_gene: TRBJ1-5
d_gene: NA
v_gene: TRBV19
CDR3aa: CASSIGDGFLPQHF
CDR3nt: TGTGCCAGTAGTATTGGGGATGGCTTTCTGCCCCAGCATTTT

abundance: NA
j_gene: TRBJ1-1
d_gene: TRBD1
v_gene: TRBV2
CDR3aa: CASSPGGQNTEAFF
CDR3nt: TGTGCCAGCAGCCCAGGGGGCCAAAACACTGAAGCTTTCTTT

abundance: NA
j_gene: TRBJ2-5
d_gene: TRBD1
v_gene: TRBV15
CDR3aa: CATSRVRQGTGKTQYF
CDR3nt: TGTGCCACCAGCAGAGTCCGACAGGGTACGGGGAAGACCCAGTACTTC

abundance: NA
j_gene: TRBJ2-1
d_gene: TRBD2
v_gene: TRBV4-1
CDR3aa: CASSHPGTSAYNEQFF
CDR3nt: TGCGCCAGCAGCCACCCCGGGACTAGCGCGTACAATGAGCAGTTCTTC

abundance: NA
j_gene: TRBJ1-1
d_gene: TRBD1
v_gene: TRBV10-3
CDR3aa: CAISLDRGTEAFF
CDR3nt: TGTGCCATCAGTCTTGACAGGGGCACTGAAGCTTTCTTT

abundance: NA
j_gene: TRBJ1-6
d_gene: TRBD1
v_gene: TRBV5-4
CDR3aa: CASSSNQGERSPLHF
CDR3nt: TGTGCCAGCAGCTCGAATCAGGGGGAAAGGTCACCCCTCCACTTT

abundance: NA
j_gene: TRBJ2-1
d_gene: NA
v_gene: TRBV4-2
CDR3aa: CASSQENPNEQFF
CDR3nt: TGTGCCAGCAGCCAAGAAAATCCCAATGAGCAGTTCTTC

abundance: NA
j_gene: TRBJ2-3
d_gene: TRBD2
v_gene: TRBV5-1
CDR3aa: CASRPLGSGGDTDTQYF
CDR3nt: TGCGCCAGCAGACCGCTCGGGAGCGGGGGAGACACAGATACGCAGTATTTT

abundance: NA
j_gene: TRBJ1-2
d_gene: TRBD1
v_gene: TRBV11-2
CDR3aa: CASSVGQGPVYGYTF
CDR3nt: TGTGCCAGCAGCGTAGGACAGGGGCCCGTCTATGGCTACACCTTC

abundance: NA
j_gene: TRBJ1-1
d_gene: NA
v_gene: TRBV27
CDR3aa: CASSLSMGQGWTEAFF
CDR3nt: TGTGCCAGCAGTTTATCGATGGGCCAGGGGTGGACTGAAGCTTTCTTT

abundance: once
j_gene: TRBJ2-3
d_gene: NA
v_gene: TRBV6-6
CDR3aa: CASRANTDTQYF
CDR3nt: TGTGCCAGCAGAGCTAACACAGATACGCAGTATTTT

abundance: NA
j_gene: TRBJ2-7
d_gene: TRBD2
v_gene: TRBV18
CDR3aa: CASRKTSAGEQYF
CDR3nt: TGTGCCAGCAGAAAGACTAGCGCAGGCGAGCAGTACTTC

abundance: NA
j_gene: TRBJ2-4
d_gene: NA
v_gene: TRBV30
CDR3aa: CAWSVQGSSQNIQYF
CDR3nt: TGTGCCTGGAGTGTACAAGGGTCTAGCCAAAACATTCAGTACTTC